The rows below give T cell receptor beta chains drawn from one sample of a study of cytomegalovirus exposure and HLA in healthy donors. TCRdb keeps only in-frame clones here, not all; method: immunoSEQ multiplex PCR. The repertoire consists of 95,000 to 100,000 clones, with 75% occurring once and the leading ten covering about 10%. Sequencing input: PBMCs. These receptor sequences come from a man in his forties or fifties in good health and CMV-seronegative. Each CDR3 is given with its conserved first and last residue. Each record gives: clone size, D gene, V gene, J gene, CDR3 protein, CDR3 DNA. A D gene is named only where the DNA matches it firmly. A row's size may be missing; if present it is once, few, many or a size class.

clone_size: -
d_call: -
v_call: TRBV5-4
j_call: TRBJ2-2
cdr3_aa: CAIAGIHTGELFF
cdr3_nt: TGTGCCATCGCCGGGATTCACACCGGGGAGCTGTTTTTT

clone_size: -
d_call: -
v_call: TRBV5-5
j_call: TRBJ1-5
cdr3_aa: CASSPIQGSNQPQHF
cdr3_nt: TGTGCCAGCAGCCCGATACAGGGAAGCAATCAGCCCCAGCATTTT

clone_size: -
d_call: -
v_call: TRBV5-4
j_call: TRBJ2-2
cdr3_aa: CASSGQLNTGELFF
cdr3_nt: TGTGCCAGCAGTGGACAGCTGAACACCGGGGAGCTGTTTTTT

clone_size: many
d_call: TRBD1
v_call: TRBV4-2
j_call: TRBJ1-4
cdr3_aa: CASSQENVGGGEKLFF
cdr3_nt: TGTGCCAGCAGCCAAGAGAATGTAGGGGGCGGTGAAAAACTGTTTTTT

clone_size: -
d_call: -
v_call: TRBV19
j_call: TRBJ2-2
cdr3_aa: CASTQTSGGELFF
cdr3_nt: TGTGCCAGTACCCAAACTAGTGGCGGGGAGCTGTTTTTT

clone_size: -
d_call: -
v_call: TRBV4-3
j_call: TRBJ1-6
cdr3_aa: CASSQGGSNSPLHF
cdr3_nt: TGCGCCAGCAGCCAAGGCGGGAGTAATTCACCCCTCCACTTT

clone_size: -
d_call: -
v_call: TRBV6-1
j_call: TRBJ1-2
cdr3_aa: CASRDNYYGYTF
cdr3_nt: TGTGCCAGCAGGGACAATTACTATGGCTACACCTTC

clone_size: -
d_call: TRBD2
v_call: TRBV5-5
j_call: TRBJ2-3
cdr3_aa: CASSLGLAGADTQYF
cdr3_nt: TGTGCCAGCAGCTTGGGACTAGCGGGGGCAGATACGCAGTATTTT

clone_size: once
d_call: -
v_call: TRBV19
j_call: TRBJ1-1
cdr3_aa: CASSKDSKDTEAFF
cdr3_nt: TGTGCCAGTAGTAAGGACTCGAAGGACACTGAAGCTTTCTTT

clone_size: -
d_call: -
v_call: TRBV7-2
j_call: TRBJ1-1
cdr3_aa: CASSPYTDLTEAFF
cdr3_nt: TGTGCCAGCAGCCCTTATACAGATCTTACTGAAGCTTTCTTT

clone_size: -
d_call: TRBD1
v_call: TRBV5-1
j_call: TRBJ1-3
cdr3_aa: CASGRGQGADGNTIYF
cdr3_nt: TGCGCCAGCGGGAGAGGTCAGGGGGCGGATGGAAACACCATATATTTT

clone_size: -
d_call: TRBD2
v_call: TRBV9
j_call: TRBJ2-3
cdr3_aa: CASGRWGGRRDTQYF
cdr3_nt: TGTGCCAGCGGGCGGTGGGGCGGGAGAAGAGATACGCAGTATTTT

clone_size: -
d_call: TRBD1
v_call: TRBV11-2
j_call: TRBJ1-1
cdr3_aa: CASSPWDRENAEAFF
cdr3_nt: TGTGCCAGCAGCCCTTGGGACAGGGAGAACGCTGAAGCTTTCTTT

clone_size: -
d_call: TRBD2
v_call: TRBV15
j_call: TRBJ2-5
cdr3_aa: CATSFRMGSGGETQYF
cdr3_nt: TGTGCCACCAGCTTCAGAATGGGGAGCGGGGGAGAGACCCAGTACTTC

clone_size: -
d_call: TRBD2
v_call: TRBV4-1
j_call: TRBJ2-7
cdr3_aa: CASSQEKTSGGRYEQYF
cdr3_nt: TGCGCCAGCAGCCAAGAGAAAACTAGCGGGGGTCGTTACGAGCAGTACTTC

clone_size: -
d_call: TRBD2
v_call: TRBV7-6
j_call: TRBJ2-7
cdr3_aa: CASSLASGGDREQYF
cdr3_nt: TGTGCCAGCAGCTTAGCCAGCGGGGGGGACCGGGAGCAGTACTTC

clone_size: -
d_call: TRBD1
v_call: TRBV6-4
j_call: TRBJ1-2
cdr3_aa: CASSDGTGRIAGYTF
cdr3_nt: TGTGCCAGCAGTGACGGGACAGGGAGGATCGCTGGCTACACCTTC

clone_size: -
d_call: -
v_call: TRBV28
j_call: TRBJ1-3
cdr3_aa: CASSFDKIGNTIYF
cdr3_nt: TGTGCCAGCAGTTTTGACAAAATTGGAAACACCATATATTTT

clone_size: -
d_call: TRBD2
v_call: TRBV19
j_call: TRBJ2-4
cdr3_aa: CASSELGLAGGSPKNIQYF
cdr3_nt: TGTGCCAGTAGTGAACTGGGACTAGCGGGAGGGTCGCCCAAAAACATTCAGTACTTC

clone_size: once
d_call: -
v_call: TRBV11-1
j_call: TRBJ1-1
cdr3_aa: CASSLRQRQEAFF
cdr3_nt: TGTGCCAGCAGCCTTCGACAGAGACAGGAAGCTTTCTTT

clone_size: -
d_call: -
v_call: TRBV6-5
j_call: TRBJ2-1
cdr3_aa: CASSGSGTLHEQFF
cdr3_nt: TGTGCCAGCAGTGGTTCCGGGACTCTCCATGAGCAGTTCTTC

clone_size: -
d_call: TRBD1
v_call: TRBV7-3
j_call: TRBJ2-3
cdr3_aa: CASSFSTGSTDTQYF
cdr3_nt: TGTGCCAGCAGCTTCTCGACAGGGAGCACAGATACGCAGTATTTT

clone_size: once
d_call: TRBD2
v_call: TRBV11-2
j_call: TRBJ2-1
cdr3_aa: CAPRGAREISYNEQFF
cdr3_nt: TGTGCGCCTAGAGGGGCGCGGGAGATCTCCTACAATGAGCAGTTCTTC

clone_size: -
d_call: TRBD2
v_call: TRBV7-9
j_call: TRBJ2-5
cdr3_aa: CASSAGVRGEQYF
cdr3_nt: TGTGCCAGCAGCGCGGGGGTCCGGGGAGAGCAGTACTTC

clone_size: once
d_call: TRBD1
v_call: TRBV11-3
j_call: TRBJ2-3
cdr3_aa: CASSTRTGSDTQYF
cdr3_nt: TGTGCCAGCAGCACTCGGACAGGATCAGATACGCAGTATTTT

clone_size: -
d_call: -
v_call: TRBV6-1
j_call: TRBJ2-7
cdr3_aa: CATKKETGVWDEQYF
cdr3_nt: TGTGCCACCAAAAAGGAAACGGGGGTATGGGACGAGCAGTACTTC

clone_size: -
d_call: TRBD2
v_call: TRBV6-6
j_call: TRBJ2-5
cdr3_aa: CASNPGTSGEETQYF
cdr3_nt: TGTGCCAGCAACCCCGGGACTAGCGGGGAAGAGACCCAGTACTTC

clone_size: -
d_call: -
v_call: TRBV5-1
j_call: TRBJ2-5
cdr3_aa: CASSYESGQQETQYF
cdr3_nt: TGCGCCAGCAGCTACGAGTCAGGGCAGCAAGAGACCCAGTACTTC

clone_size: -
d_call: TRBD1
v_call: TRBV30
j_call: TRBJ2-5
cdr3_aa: CAWSVGPGGAETQYF
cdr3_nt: TGTGCCTGGAGTGTAGGGCCAGGGGGAGCAGAGACCCAGTACTTC

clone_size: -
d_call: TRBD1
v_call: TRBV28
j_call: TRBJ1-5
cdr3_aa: CASIPSGTDNQPQHF
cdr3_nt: TGTGCCAGCATTCCCTCCGGGACAGACAATCAGCCCCAGCATTTT

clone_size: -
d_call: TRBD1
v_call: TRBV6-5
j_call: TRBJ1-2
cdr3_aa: CASRGDRNPNYGYTF
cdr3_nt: TGTGCCAGCAGGGGGGACAGGAACCCAAACTATGGCTACACCTTC

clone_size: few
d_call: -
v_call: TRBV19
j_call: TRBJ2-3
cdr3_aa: CASSKVVTDTQYF
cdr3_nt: TGTGCCAGTAGTAAAGTAGTCACAGATACGCAGTATTTT

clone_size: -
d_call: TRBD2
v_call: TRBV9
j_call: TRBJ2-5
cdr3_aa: CASSGGGLPRETQYF
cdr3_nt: TGTGCCAGCAGCGGCGGGGGGCTACCTAGGGAGACCCAGTACTTC

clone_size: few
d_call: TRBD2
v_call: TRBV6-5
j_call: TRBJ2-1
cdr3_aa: CACSGEGGPYNEQFF
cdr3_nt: TGTGCCTGCTCCGGGGAGGGAGGGCCCTACAATGAGCAGTTCTTC

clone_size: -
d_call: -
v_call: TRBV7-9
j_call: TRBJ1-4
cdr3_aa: CSSSLVYGELFF
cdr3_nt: TGTTCCAGCAGCTTAGTTTACGGAGAACTGTTTTTT

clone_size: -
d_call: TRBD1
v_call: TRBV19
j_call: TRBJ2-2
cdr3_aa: CASSPDRVGTGELFF
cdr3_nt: TGTGCCAGTAGCCCCGACAGGGTAGGAACCGGGGAGCTGTTTTTT

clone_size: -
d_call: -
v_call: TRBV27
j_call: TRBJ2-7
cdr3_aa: CASSLSPGMDEQYF
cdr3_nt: TGTGCCAGCAGTTTATCGCCGGGGATGGACGAGCAGTACTTC

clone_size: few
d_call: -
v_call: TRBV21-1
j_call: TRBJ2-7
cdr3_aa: CASSKVRLAGLLSYEQYF
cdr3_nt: TGTGCCAGCAGCAAAGTGAGACTAGCGGGGTTACTCTCCTACGAGCAGTACTTC

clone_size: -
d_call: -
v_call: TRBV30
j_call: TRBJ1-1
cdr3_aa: CAWSRRMNTEAFF
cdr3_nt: TGTGCCTGGAGTCGCAGGATGAACACTGAAGCTTTCTTT

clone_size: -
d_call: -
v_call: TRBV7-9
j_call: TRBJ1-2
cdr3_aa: CASSLHSGISGGYTF
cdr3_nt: TGTGCCAGCAGCCTTCACTCCGGGATCAGCGGAGGCTACACCTTC

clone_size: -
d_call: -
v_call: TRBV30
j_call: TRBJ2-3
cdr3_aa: CACRQGLSTDTQYF
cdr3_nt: TGTGCCTGCCGACAGGGACTCAGCACAGATACGCAGTATTTT

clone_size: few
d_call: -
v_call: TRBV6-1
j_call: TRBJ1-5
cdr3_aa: CASSPIRNQPQHF
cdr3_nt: TGTGCCAGCAGCCCCATCAGGAATCAGCCCCAGCATTTT

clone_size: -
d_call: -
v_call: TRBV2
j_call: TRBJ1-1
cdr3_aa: CASRGRTEAFF
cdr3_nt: TGTGCCAGCAGGGGGCGGACTGAAGCTTTCTTT

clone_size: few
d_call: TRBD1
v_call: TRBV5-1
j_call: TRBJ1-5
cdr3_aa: CASSLGQGAGQPQHF
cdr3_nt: TGCGCCAGCAGCTTGGGACAGGGGGCAGGGCAGCCCCAGCATTTT

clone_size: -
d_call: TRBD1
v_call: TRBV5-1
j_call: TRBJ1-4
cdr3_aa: CASSSGTGGGEKLFF
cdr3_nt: TGCGCCAGCAGCTCGGGGACAGGAGGAGGAGAAAAACTGTTTTTT

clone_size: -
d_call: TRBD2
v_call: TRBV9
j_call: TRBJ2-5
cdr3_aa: CASSFGGAVEETQYF
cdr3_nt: TGTGCCAGCAGCTTCGGGGGGGCGGTGGAGGAGACCCAGTACTTC

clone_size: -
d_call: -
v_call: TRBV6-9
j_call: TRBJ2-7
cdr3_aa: CASNRSKLIGYEQYF
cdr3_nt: TGTGCCAGCAATAGGAGCAAACTCATTGGCTACGAGCAGTACTTC

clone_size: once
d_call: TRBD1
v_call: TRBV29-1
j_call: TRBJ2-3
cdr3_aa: CSVVSQGVPTDTQYF
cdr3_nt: TGCAGCGTTGTTTCGCAGGGGGTACCCACAGATACGCAGTATTTT

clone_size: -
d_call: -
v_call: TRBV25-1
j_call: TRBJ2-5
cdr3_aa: CASSSFTGSGETQYF
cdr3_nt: TGTGCCAGCAGTTCCTTTACAGGGTCAGGGGAGACCCAGTACTTC

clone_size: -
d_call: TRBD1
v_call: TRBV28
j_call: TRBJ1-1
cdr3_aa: CASRPSDRGWNTEAFF
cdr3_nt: TGTGCCAGCAGACCCTCAGACAGGGGGTGGAACACTGAAGCTTTCTTT

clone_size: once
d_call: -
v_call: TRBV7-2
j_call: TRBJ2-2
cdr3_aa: CASSFGLAAGNGELFF
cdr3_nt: TGTGCCAGCAGCTTCGGCCTGGCTGCCGGGAACGGGGAGCTGTTTTTT

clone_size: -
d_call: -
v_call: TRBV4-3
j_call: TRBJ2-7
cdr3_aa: CASSQEEGTYEQYF
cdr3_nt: TGCGCCAGCAGCCAAGAGGAGGGGACCTACGAGCAGTACTTC

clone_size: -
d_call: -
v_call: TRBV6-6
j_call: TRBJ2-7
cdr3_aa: CASSYSQGRSYEQYF
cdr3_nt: TGTGCCAGCAGTTACTCCCAGGGGCGATCCTACGAGCAGTACTTC

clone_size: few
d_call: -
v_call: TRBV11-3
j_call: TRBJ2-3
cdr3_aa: CASSTTGGTQYF
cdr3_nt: TGTGCCAGCAGCACAACCGGGGGAACGCAGTATTTT